Shown below are 5 T cell receptor beta chains from a single sample sequenced in a study of cytomegalovirus exposure and HLA in healthy donors. 13 Jbeta primers and 60 Vbeta primers were used for the PCR. TCRdb keeps only in-frame clones here, not all; method: immunoSEQ multiplex PCR. Of 100,000 to 150,000 clones listed, about 70% are singletons. The sample consisted of PBMCs. Receptor source: an older woman in good health and CMV-seropositive.

V is TRBV19 and J is TRBJ1-2; D is perhaps TRBD1 (6 bases). The CDR3 extends over 15 amino acids. Germline CDR1 is LNHDA and CDR2 is SQIVND (reference sequence). The V gene lost 3 bases and the J gene lost 3 bases, with 14 bases spanning the gap. The CDR3 reads CASSITGSFDYGYTF. The CDR3 region has the DNA TGTGCCAGTAGTATTACAGGGAGTTTTGACTATGGCTACACCTTC.

This chain joins TRBV2 and TRBJ1-6; D is possibly TRBD1 (6 bases). The ends were cut back, 6 bases at V and 2 bases at J, with 17 bases in the middle. CDR3 length: 17 amino acids. Germline-derived CDR1 and CDR2 are SNHLY and FYNNEI. This CDR3 is CASRSGQGTAYNSPLHF. DNA for the CDR3: TGTGCCAGCAGGTCTGGGCAGGGGACGGCCTATAATTCACCCCTCCACTTT.

This clone was found a few times. This chain connects TRBV7-3 to TRBJ2-5; D is perhaps TRBD2 (7 bases). This CDR3 has 15 residues. V dropped 4 bases and J dropped 4 bases, with 16 bases sitting between them. Germline V lookup: CDR1 SGHTA, CDR2 FQGTGA. The CDR3 DNA reads as TGTGCCAGCAGCTCCTCCCGGGGAGGGGGAGAGACCCAGTACTTC. Its translation: CASSSSRGGGETQYF.

About this clone: The junction departs from germline at one end; a sequencing error may be responsible. The chain couples TRBV7-9 to TRBJ1-2; D is perhaps TRBD1 (5 bases). Germline CDR1 is SEHNR and CDR2 is FQNEAQ (reference sequence). The CDR3 consists of 13 residues. The CDR3 reads CSSSLQAIYGYTF. CDR3 nucleotide sequence: TGTTCCAGCAGCCTACAGGCCATCTATGGCTACACCTTC. The variable domain in full, with the rest retrieved from reference TRBV7-9 and TRBJ1-2, is DTGVSQNPRHKITKRGQNVTFRCDPISEHNRLYWYRQTLGQGPEFLTYFQNEAQLEKSRLLSDRFSAERPKGSFSTLEIQRTEQGDSAMYLCSSSLQAIYGYTFGSGTRLTVV.

CDR3 DNA: TGTGCCAGTAGAGAGGACCTGGGAGTCGCAACTAATGAAAAACTGTTTTTT. It is translated as CASREDLGVATNEKLFF. The chain links TRBV19 to TRBJ1-4; D is undetermined. With 6 bases removed from V and 0 bases from J, the gap between germline ends came to 17 bases. The CDR3 extends over 17 amino acids. Per the germline V gene, CDR1 is LNHDA and CDR2 is SQIVND (reference sequence).